Following are 32 T cell receptor beta chains from one sample sequenced in a study of T cell repertoires in cytomegalovirus infection. TCRdb ran MiXCR on the reads and lists one entry per CDR3 protein. The repertoire includes around 34,000 distinct CDR3 sequences, less than 60% of them detected once, and 90% sits in the top ten. Antigens of these TCRs are unknown. The specimen was CD8+ T cells from cultured PBMCs, collected from culture after CMV antigen stimulation. The source is a human donor in good health (CMV status not recorded). Some clones in this sample may be carry-over from other donors' samples.

The chain joins TRBV7-2 to TRBJ1-1; the D is unclear. The germline CDR1 and CDR2 sequences are SGHTA and FQGNSA. CDR3 length equals 12 residues. Trimming left V 7 bases short and J 4 bases short, with 10 bases between. The CDR3 is CASTGWGTEAFF. The CDR3 region has the DNA TGTGCCAGCACCGGGTGGGGCACTGAAGCTTTCTTT.

The chain combines TRBV24-1 with TRBJ1-1; possible D gene TRBD1, 5 bases. V was shortened by 7 bases and J by 6 bases, with 8 bases between the two germline ends. This CDR3 is built from 11 residues. CDR1 and CDR2 from the germline V gene are KGHDR and SFDVKD. The CDR3 sequence is CATREGAEAFF. The CDR3 DNA is TGTGCCACCAGAGAAGGGGCTGAAGCTTTCTTT.

The chain recombines TRBV12-3 or TRBV12-4 with TRBJ2-5; 7 bases line up with TRBD2. Losses at the gene ends were 6 bases for V and 3 bases for J; bases not matched to a gene: 7. The CDR3 runs 14 residues. CDR3 sequence (DNA): TGTGCCAGCAGGGGCGGACTAGGCAAAGAGACCCAGTACTTC. Amino acids: CASRGGLGKETQYF.

The genes are TRBV27 and TRBJ2-3; D unclear. The CDR3 loop spans 12 amino acids. Trimming removed 5 bases from V and 10 bases from J, with 13 bases in between. Germline V gene lookup returns CDR1 MNHEY and CDR2 SMNVEV (reference sequence). In DNA form, the CDR3 reads TGTGCCAGCAGTGTGCCAGGTGGCCCGCAGTATTTT. This codes for CASSVPGGPQYF.

This clonotype showed up just a few times. The V gene is TRBV11-2, the J gene TRBJ1-5; a weak D match, TRBD1 (5 bases). Germline CDR1 and CDR2: SGHAT and FQNNGV. The V and J ends lost 0 bases and 0 bases respectively, with 9 bases between them. This CDR3 region has 16 residues. CDR3 region: CASSLEVGPSNQPQHF. The CDR3 DNA is TGTGCCAGCAGCTTAGAGGTGGGACCTAGCAATCAGCCCCAGCATTTT.

This chain connects TRBV7-9 to TRBJ2-1; tentatively, D is TRBD1 (6 bases). CDR1 is SEHNR, CDR2 FQNEAQ, per germline (reference sequence). The CDR3 loop spans 15 amino acids. V dropped 5 bases and J dropped 9 bases, with 20 bases sitting between them. Here the CDR3 reads CASSPTGRGVGEQFF. The CDR3 bases are TGTGCCAGCAGCCCGACGGGCAGGGGCGTCGGTGAGCAGTTCTTC.

This clonotype was found a few times. The chain uses TRBV10-3 and TRBJ2-1; unclear D gene. Trimming removed 0 bases at V and 3 bases at J, with 18 bases between. This CDR3 has 18 amino acids. CDR1 ENHRY and CDR2 SYGVKD come from the germline V gene. The DNA for the CDR3 is TGTGCCATCAGTGAGTCGTCCCGTGCCGGACCGGGCTACAATGAGCAGTTCTTC. Translated: CAISESSRAGPGYNEQFF.

This clonotype has more than one count but fewer than ten. The chain joins TRBV20-1 to TRBJ1-2; no firm D call. CDR3 size: 15 residues. The ends were cut back, 6 bases at V and 2 bases at J, with 19 bases in the middle. Germline V gene data show CDR1 as DFQATT and CDR2 as SNEGSKA (reference sequence). The CDR3 bases are TGCAGTGCCACCCTGCGACCCCCACCCAACTATGGCTACACCTTC. Its translation is CSATLRPPPNYGYTF.

This sequence joins TRBV5-1 and TRBJ1-1, with D possibly being TRBD1 (6 bases). Trimming removed 2 bases at V and 1 base at J, with 18 bases between. The CDR3 consists of 17 residues. CDR1 and CDR2 (germline): SGHRS, YFSETQ. CDR3 bases: TGCGCCAGCAGCTTAGAGGCTCATGAACAGGGGAACACTGAAGCTTTCTTT. Translation gives CASSLEAHEQGNTEAFF.

The chain is built from TRBV20-1 and TRBJ1-2; TRBD1 aligns across 8 bases. Germline CDR1 and CDR2: DFQATT and SNEGSKA (reference sequence). The CDR3 has 10 residues. Losses at the gene ends were 6 bases for V and 13 bases for J; bases not matched to a gene: 7. As DNA, the CDR3 is TGCAGTGCGGGCGGACAGGGTAGCACCTTC. Its protein is CSAGGQGSTF.

This clonotype appeared many times. The chain links TRBV6-5 to TRBJ1-1, with 7 bases aligning to TRBD1. V lost 6 bases, J lost 1 base, and 8 bases stayed unmatched. The CDR3 runs to 15 residues. Germline loops: CDR1 MNHEY, CDR2 SVGAGI. The chain's CDR3 is CASRDDRAQNTEAFF. The CDR3 DNA reads TGTGCCAGCAGGGATGACAGGGCGCAGAACACTGAAGCTTTCTTT.

The chain couples TRBV19 to TRBJ1-1, with D possibly being TRBD1 (5 bases). Germline V gene lookup returns CDR1 LNHDA and CDR2 SQIVND (reference sequence). V gave up 4 bases and J gave up 5 bases, with 32 bases separating them. The length of the CDR3 is 20 residues. For the CDR3, the DNA is TGTGCCAGTAGTACCGCTGCGCCACCCCTTGGCGGGGGAATCAGGACTGAAGCTTTCTTT. Encoded protein: CASSTAAPPLGGGIRTEAFF.

The chain links TRBV7-8 to TRBJ1-5; the match to TRBD1 covers 10 bases. Germline V gene data show CDR1 as SGHVS and CDR2 as FQNEAQ. The CDR3 is made up of 18 amino acids. Trimming at V came to 5 bases and at J to 5 bases, leaving 15 bases not matched to a gene. The CDR3 DNA reads TGTGCCAGCAGCCTTACCGGCACGGACAGGGGGTATCATCAGCCCCAGCATTTT. It encodes CASSLTGTDRGYHQPQHF.

This clonotype was seen a single time. The chain links TRBV7-2 to TRBJ2-3, with 7 bases lining up with TRBD2. Looked up from germline, CDR1 is SGHTA and CDR2 is FQGNSA. This CDR3 has 12 amino acids. V gave up 8 bases and J gave up 9 bases; unmatched junction bases: 8. CDR3 protein: CASPYGLDTQYF. In nucleotides, the CDR3 is TGTGCCAGCCCCTACGGACTAGACACGCAGTATTTT.

This clonotype was counted only a few times. The gene calls are TRBV24-1 and TRBJ2-1; no clear D gene. The CDR3 totals 13 residues. V was cut by 4 bases and J by 6 bases, with 9 bases left in between. Germline V lookup: CDR1 KGHDR, CDR2 SFDVKD. The CDR3 DNA follows: TGTGCCACCAGTGACACACTAACCAATGAGCAGTTCTTC. Amino acids: CATSDTLTNEQFF.

The chain carries TRBV7-6 and TRBJ2-7; 9 bases agree with TRBD1. The V gene end was trimmed by 4 bases and the J gene end by 5 bases; junction bases not matched to a gene: 9. Per germline, CDR1 SGHVS and CDR2 FNYEAQ. CDR3 length: 15 amino acids. CDR3 protein: CASSSHRDRVDEQYF. In DNA, the CDR3 is TGTGCCAGCAGCTCCCACCGGGACAGGGTCGACGAGCAGTACTTC.

This clonotype has more than one count but fewer than ten. The chain combines TRBV25-1 with TRBJ1-5, with D perhaps TRBD1 (6 bases). This CDR3 has 11 amino acids. The V end lost 11 bases, the J end lost 9 bases, and 14 bases lay between the germline ends. Germline CDR1 reads MGHDK; CDR2 reads SYGVNS. CDR3 in DNA: TGTGCCGCAGGGGCCACCGGGCCCCAGCATTTT. Residues: CAAGATGPQHF.

This chain connects TRBV7-9 to TRBJ2-7, with unresolved D. Germline values: CDR1 SEHNR, CDR2 FQNEAQ (reference sequence). The ends were cut back, 4 bases at V and 4 bases at J, with 8 bases in the middle. The CDR3 has 12 amino acids. The CDR3 reads CASSSMGYEQYF. CDR3 bases: TGTGCCAGCAGCTCGATGGGGTACGAGCAGTACTTC.

The chain uses TRBV2 and TRBJ1-2; D possibly corresponds to TRBD1 (5 bases). The CDR3 is made up of 16 amino acids. Germline V gene data show CDR1 as SNHLY and CDR2 as FYNNEI. V was clipped by 10 bases and J by 1 base, with 22 bases between them. In nucleotides, the CDR3 is TGTGCCACCGTGGGGCGACCAGAGCCCCTTAACTATGGCTACACCTTC. Translation: CATVGRPEPLNYGYTF.

This clonotype came up a few times. The V call is TRBV5-5, the J call TRBJ2-7; D remains ambiguous. The CDR3 has 14 residues. With 0 bases removed from V and 2 bases from J, the gap between germline ends came to 9 bases. From germline, CDR1 is SGHKS and CDR2 YYEKEE (reference sequence). CDR3 bases: TGTGCCAGCAGCTTGGGGGCACGAACCTACGAGCAGTACTTC. It is translated as CASSLGARTYEQYF.

For this clonotype: A much larger clone is a single base away; this may be a read error. The J gene is TRBJ1-5, the V gene TRBV7-2; maybe TRBD1 (6 bases). CDR3 length: 14 amino acids. Germline V gives CDR1 SGHTA, CDR2 FQGNSA. CDR3 coding DNA: TGTGCCAGCAGCCGTGGACAGCTCAATCAGCCCCCGCATTTT. Translating it yields CASSRGQLNQPPHF.

V usage is TRBV6-1 and J usage is TRBJ1-2; D unclear. Germline CDR1 reads MNHNS; CDR2 reads SASEGT. This CDR3 has 15 amino acids. V lost 3 bases to trimming and J lost 4 bases, with 15 bases between them. CDR3 region: CASSERRGLTYGYTF. The DNA of the CDR3 is TGTGCCAGCAGTGAGAGGCGAGGACTAACCTATGGCTACACCTTC.

This chain joins TRBV20-1 and TRBJ2-4; perhaps D is TRBD1 or TRBD2 (6 bases each). Looked up from germline, CDR1 is DFQATT and CDR2 is SNEGSKA (reference sequence). Trimming stripped 1 base from V and 4 bases from J, with 11 bases between. This CDR3 has 14 amino acids. CDR3 nucleotides: TGCAGTGCTAGAGGAGAGGGGGGTAAAAACATTCAGTACTTC. Translating it yields CSARGEGGKNIQYF.

This clonotype was counted between two and nine times. V is TRBV7-8 and J is TRBJ2-3, with TRBD2 matching 12 bases. The germline gives CDR1 SGHVS, CDR2 FQNEAQ. The CDR3 runs 16 residues. J lost 5 bases, V lost 3 bases, and 6 bases had no gene match. CDR3 protein: CASSFRLAGVVDTQYF. The CDR3 DNA sequence: TGTGCCAGCAGCTTCCGACTAGCGGGAGTGGTAGATACGCAGTATTTT. Full variable domain (remainder filled in from reference TRBV7-8 and TRBJ2-3): GAGVSQSPRYKVAKRGQDVALRCDPISGHVSLFWYQQALGQGPEFLTYFQNEAQLDKSGLPSDRFFAERPEGSVSTLKIQRTQQEDSAVYLCASSFRLAGVVDTQYFGPGTRLTVL.

This clonotype was counted only a few times. V gene TRBV7-8 combines with J gene TRBJ2-2, with D perhaps TRBD2 (6 bases). The V end lost 5 bases, the J end lost 4 bases, and 17 bases lay between the germline ends. Germline loops: CDR1 SGHVS, CDR2 FQNEAQ. This CDR3 has 16 residues. The CDR3: CASSQRGGQTTGELFF. The CDR3 bases are TGTGCCAGCAGCCAGCGAGGAGGGCAGACCACCGGGGAGCTGTTTTTT. Full variable domain (remainder filled in from reference TRBV7-8 and TRBJ2-2): GAGVSQSPRYKVAKRGQDVALRCDPISGHVSLFWYQQALGQGPEFLTYFQNEAQLDKSGLPSDRFFAERPEGSVSTLKIQRTQQEDSAVYLCASSQRGGQTTGELFFGEGSRLTVL.

The gene calls are TRBV6-6 and TRBJ2-1; 10 bases map to TRBD2. The V segment lost 0 bases and the J segment 7 bases; nucleotides outside the gene matches: 9. This CDR3 contains 17 residues. CDR1 is MNHNY, CDR2 SVGAGI, per germline (reference sequence). CDR3 DNA: TGTGCCAGCAGTTACTCGGCTAGCGGGGGTCTCTTTAATGAGCAGTTCTTC. Translating gives CASSYSASGGLFNEQFF.

The chain employs TRBV5-5 and TRBJ1-2, with a tentative D call TRBD1 (5 bases). V dropped 6 bases and J dropped 8 bases, with 23 bases sitting between them. CDR1 SGHKS and CDR2 YYEKEE come from the germline V gene (reference sequence). The CDR3 runs 15 residues. DNA for the CDR3: TGTGCCAGCACCCGGGGCGACTTAACCGTGGGCGGCTACACCTTC. Translation: CASTRGDLTVGGYTF.

The chain carries TRBV30 and TRBJ2-5; D unclear. This CDR3 is built from 13 residues. The V gene's germline CDR1 is GTSNPN and CDR2 SVGIG (reference sequence). With 1 base removed from V and 1 base from J, the gap between germline ends came to 7 bases. CDR3 loop: CAWSEGVQETQYF. The DNA of the CDR3 is TGTGCCTGGAGTGAAGGTGTCCAAGAGACCCAGTACTTC.

This chain uses TRBV12-5 with TRBJ1-1; tentatively, D is TRBD1 (5 bases). Germline V CDR1 and CDR2: LGHNT, FRNRAP. CDR3 length equals 11 residues. The germline V and J ends were trimmed by 6 bases and 10 bases, with 12 bases remaining between them. The CDR3 protein is CASGRGTLAFF. Here the CDR3 DNA reads TGTGCTAGTGGCCGAGGGACTCTAGCTTTCTTT.

A few counts support this clonotype. The chain carries TRBV7-8 and TRBJ1-4; TRBD1 agrees at 7 bases. Trimming cost V 2 bases and J 0 bases; bases outside gene matches: 9. The CDR3 spans 18 residues. Germline values: CDR1 SGHVS, CDR2 FQNEAQ. The CDR3 reads CASSLPRQGPATNEKLFF. DNA of the CDR3: TGTGCCAGCAGCTTACCCAGACAGGGCCCAGCAACTAATGAAAAACTGTTTTTT.

CDR3 coding DNA: TGTGCCAGCAGCTTTAGGGGCAGCGAGCAGTACTTC. Encoded protein: CASSFRGSEQYF. The chain joins TRBV11-2 to TRBJ2-7, with TRBD1 as a possible D gene (5 bases). The CDR3 is 12 residues long. Germline values: CDR1 SGHAT, CDR2 FQNNGV. V dropped 3 bases and J dropped 6 bases, with 9 bases sitting between them.

The rearrangement joins TRBV12-3 or TRBV12-4 to TRBJ2-3, with 10 bases that match TRBD2. J gave up 5 bases and V 6 bases, and 5 bases lay outside the gene matches. The CDR3 loop spans 14 amino acids. The CDR3 region is CASSERTSGDTQYF. The CDR3 bases are TGTGCCAGCAGCGAGAGGACTAGCGGAGATACGCAGTATTTT.